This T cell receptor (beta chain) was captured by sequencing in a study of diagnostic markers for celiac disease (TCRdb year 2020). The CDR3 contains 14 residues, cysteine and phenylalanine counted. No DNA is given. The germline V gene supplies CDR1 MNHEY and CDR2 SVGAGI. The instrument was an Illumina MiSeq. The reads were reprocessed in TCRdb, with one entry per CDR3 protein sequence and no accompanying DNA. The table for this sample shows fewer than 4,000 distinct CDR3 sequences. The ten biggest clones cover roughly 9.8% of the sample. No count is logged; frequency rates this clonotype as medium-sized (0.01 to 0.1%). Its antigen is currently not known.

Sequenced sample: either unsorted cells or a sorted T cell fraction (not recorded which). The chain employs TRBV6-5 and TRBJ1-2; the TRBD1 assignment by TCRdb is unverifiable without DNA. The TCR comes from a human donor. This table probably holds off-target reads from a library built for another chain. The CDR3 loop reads CASSYQLGLYGYTF.